This TCR beta chain was sequenced in a study of response to subunit inactivated influenza vaccine. In TCRdb, the RT-PCR reads were re-called with MiXCR into one record per CDR3 protein. Of over 450,000 distinct CDR3 sequences in the sample, under 15% were seen once. Between the trimmed V and J ends, which lost 3 bases and 0 bases, there was a span of 10 bases. There are 15 residues in the CDR3. The receptor was isolated from a man over 45 who received an inactivated influenza vaccine. The input for sequencing was PBMCs from blood, taken 40 to 50 days after vaccination. The gene calls are TRBV12-3 or TRBV12-4 and TRBJ2-3; D possibly corresponds to TRBD1 (5 bases). The CDR3 here is CASSLVRASTDTQYF. CDR3 nucleotides: TGTGCCAGCAGTTTGGTCAGGGCGAGCACAGATACGCAGTATTTT.